These 11 T cell receptor beta chains were sequenced from one sample in a study of blood T cell repertoires in COVID-19. TCRdb keeps only in-frame clones here, not all; method: immunoSEQ multiplex PCR. The table records over 130,000 clones, 80% to 85% of them present only once. The sequenced material came from peripheral blood. The receptors stem from a woman aged 55-70 years with acute or convalescent COVID-19.

This clone was found a few times. This chain connects TRBV3-1 (or the pseudogene TRBV3-2) to TRBJ1-5; 7 bases are a match to TRBD1. This CDR3 comprises 15 residues. Germline V gene sequence: CDR1 LGHDT, CDR2 YNNKEL (reference sequence). V lost 4 bases, J lost 10 bases, and 13 bases stayed unmatched. CDR3 sequence reads: CASSPGGPTINPQHF. The CDR3 DNA is TGTGCCAGCAGCCCAGGGGGACCCACAATTAATCCCCAGCATTTT.

This rearrangement joins TRBV30 to TRBJ1-3; the D is unclear. V was trimmed by 0 bases and J by 4 bases, leaving 4 bases between them. The CDR3 extends over 12 amino acids. The germline CDR1 and CDR2 sequences are GTSNPN and SVGIG (reference sequence). The CDR3 is CAWSVSGNTIYF. CDR3 in DNA: TGTGCCTGGAGTGTCTCGGGAAACACCATATATTTT.

The chain is built from TRBV6-1 and TRBJ1-2; D is unclear. Per germline, CDR1 MNHNS and CDR2 SASEGT. V gave up 3 bases and J gave up 4 bases, with 9 bases separating them. This CDR3 has 13 amino acids. Written as DNA, the CDR3 is TGTGCCAGCAGTGAGCGTTCGGGCTATGGCTACACCTTC. Translating it yields CASSERSGYGYTF.

This sequence joins TRBV5-1 and TRBJ2-3; 12 nucleotides agree with TRBD2. Germline V lookup: CDR1 SGHRS, CDR2 YFSETQ. Germline trimming cut 5 bases from V and 0 bases from J; bases unmatched to any gene: 10. The length of the CDR3 is 18 residues. CDR3 residues: CASRQRTSGVTSTDTQYF. The DNA for the CDR3 is TGCGCCAGCAGACAGAGGACTAGCGGGGTTACTAGCACAGATACGCAGTATTTT.

This chain joins TRBV7-9 and TRBJ1-2; 8 bases are shared with TRBD1. Per the germline V gene, CDR1 is SEHNR and CDR2 is FQNEAQ (reference sequence). The CDR3 extends over 15 amino acids. V shed 1 base and J 4 bases; nucleotides not matched to a gene: 5. CDR3: CASSLGQGRGYGYTF. CDR3 sequence (DNA): TGTGCCAGCAGCTTAGGACAGGGGCGGGGCTATGGCTACACCTTC.

The chain links TRBV30 to TRBJ1-2; 8 nucleotides line up with TRBD1. The CDR3 is 12 amino acids. From germline, CDR1 is GTSNPN and CDR2 SVGIG (reference sequence). Trimming at V came to 3 bases and at J to 3 bases, leaving 0 bases not matched to a gene. CDR3: CAWRTGDYGYTF. CDR3 nucleotides: TGTGCCTGGAGGACAGGGGACTATGGCTACACCTTC.

The chain combines TRBV18 with TRBJ2-3; 7 bases line up with TRBD1. The ends lost 2 bases at V and 1 base at J; junction bases unmatched: 6. The CDR3 has 16 amino acids. CDR1 KGHSH and CDR2 LQKENI come from the germline V gene. The CDR3 coding sequence is TGTGCCAGCTCACCAAAGACAGGGTGGGGCACAGATACGCAGTATTTT. The encoded protein is CASSPKTGWGTDTQYF.

CDR3 coding DNA: TGTGCCACCAGCAGCCCGGGAGGCTCCAGGGAGACCCAGTACTTC. Amino acids: CATSSPGGSRETQYF. V usage is TRBV15 and J usage is TRBJ2-5; 7 bases fit TRBD2. Germline V lookup: CDR1 LNHNV, CDR2 YYDKDF (reference sequence). The CDR3 extends over 15 amino acids. The J segment lost 5 bases and the V segment lost 3 bases, leaving 9 bases of the junction unmatched.

The chain uses TRBV28 and TRBJ2-2, with 8 bases lining up with TRBD1. Trimming took 1 base from V and 6 from J; bases not matched to a gene: 4. This CDR3 spans 15 amino acids. Germline V gene sequence: CDR1 MDHEN, CDR2 SYDVKM. The CDR3 nucleotides are TGTGCCAGCAGTTTATCAGGGGGCGCCGCCGGGGAGCTGTTTTTT. Its translation: CASSLSGGAAGELFF.

The CDR3 bases are TGTGCCACCAGTGTTCCAGGCGAAGGCAATGAGCAGTTCTTC. This encodes CATSVPGEGNEQFF. V gene TRBV24-1 combines with J gene TRBJ2-1; the D is unclear. Trimming pared 5 bases from V and 6 bases from J, leaving 13 bases between. The germline gives CDR1 KGHDR, CDR2 SFDVKD. CDR3 length: 14 residues.

The rearrangement joins TRBV27 to TRBJ1-2; D not certain. Trimming left V 7 bases short and J 3 bases short, with 15 bases between. The CDR3 totals 14 residues. The V gene's germline CDR1 is MNHEY and CDR2 SMNVEV (reference sequence). CDR3 coding DNA: TGTGCCAGCAACCCCTCGGGAAAGCACTATGGCTACACCTTC. This gives the protein CASNPSGKHYGYTF.